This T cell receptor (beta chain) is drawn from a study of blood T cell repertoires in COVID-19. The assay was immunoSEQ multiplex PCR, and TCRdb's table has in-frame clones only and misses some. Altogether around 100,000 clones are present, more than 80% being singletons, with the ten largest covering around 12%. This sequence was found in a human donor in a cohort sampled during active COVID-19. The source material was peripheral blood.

The chain's CDR3 is CASSERQVPGNTIYF. Written as DNA, the CDR3 is TGTGCCAGCAGTGAGCGACAGGTTCCTGGAAACACCATATATTTT. The chain couples TRBV6-1 to TRBJ1-3, with D possibly TRBD1 on 6 matching bases. Trimming took off 3 bases at V and 2 bases at J, with 11 bases between the two ends. This CDR3 comprises 15 residues. The germline V gene encodes CDR1 MNHNS and CDR2 SASEGT.